This entry lists 25 T cell receptor beta chains sequenced from one sample in a study of human T cells and chemical hapten exposure. Via MiXCR, TCRdb re-called the RACE reads, giving one row per CDR3 protein. The table has about 360,000 distinct CDR3 sequences, under 9% seen once. Indicated time point: patch test 1, 2 weeks after DPC sensitization. Treatment specified: therapeutic diphenylcyclopropenone sensitization with weekly scalp DPC. Sequences were derived from whole blood, sampled in connection with sensitization to the hapten diphenylcyclopropenone (DPC). These receptors all come from a woman between 18 and 29 years old with alopecia areata. Some clones in this sample may be carry-over from other donors' samples.

This clonotype has a handful of counts. Since a much larger clone is just one base distant, this may be a read error. The V and J genes are TRBV7-3 and TRBJ2-3; no definite D call. V was pared by 4 bases and J by 0 bases, with 5 bases between. This CDR3 has 13 residues. The germline gives CDR1 SGHTA, CDR2 FQGTGA. The CDR3 reads CASSYDSTDTQYF. CDR3 bases: TGTGCCAGCAGCTACGACAGCACAGATACGCAGTATTTT.

In this sample, this clonotype turned up a few times. J is TRBJ1-3 and V is TRBV18; maybe TRBD1 (5 bases). The V gene lost 3 bases and the J gene lost 4 bases, with 13 bases spanning the gap. CDR1 KGHSH and CDR2 LQKENI come from the germline V gene. There are 15 residues in the CDR3. CDR3 sequence: CASSPSGTSGNTIYF. CDR3 DNA sequence: TGTGCCAGCTCACCCTCCGGGACGAGCGGAAACACCATATATTTT.

In this sample, this clonotype turned up many times. The V call is TRBV6-5, the J call TRBJ2-5; the D is unclear. V was shortened by 2 bases and J by 5 bases, with 12 bases between the two germline ends. The CDR3 is 14 residues long. The germline V gene encodes CDR1 MNHEY and CDR2 SVGAGI. Written as DNA, the CDR3 is TGTGCCAGCAGTTACGGGGTCTTTGGGGAGACCCAGTACTTC. This sequence encodes CASSYGVFGETQYF.

This clonotype was picked up many times. Sequence at one end of the junction differs from germline and may be a read error. CDR3 amino acids: CSVRGPGRHSGANVLTF. The CDR3 nucleotides read TGCAGTGTTAGAGGTCCGGGACGGCACTCTGGGGCCAACGTCCTGACTTTC. V gene TRBV20-1 combines with J gene TRBJ2-6, with D perhaps being TRBD1 or TRBD2 (5 bases each). The CDR3 loop spans 17 amino acids. CDR1 DFQATT and CDR2 SNEGSKA come from the germline V gene (reference sequence).

This sequence joins TRBV6-1 and TRBJ2-4, with 7 bases matching TRBD1. The V gene's germline CDR1 is MNHNS and CDR2 SASEGT. The CDR3 covers 15 residues. The junction had 10 bases not matched to a gene; V was cut back by 5 bases and J by 6 bases. The chain's CDR3 is CASSHTGTDGNIQYF. The CDR3 nucleotides are TGTGCCAGCAGTCATACTGGGACAGACGGAAACATTCAGTACTTC.

This clonotype was counted many times. The rearrangement uses TRBV7-8 and TRBJ1-6; 9 nucleotides line up with TRBD1. Germline V gene data show CDR1 as SGHVS and CDR2 as FQNEAQ. Trimming at V came to 5 bases and at J to 7 bases, leaving 9 bases not matched to a gene. This CDR3 has 16 amino acids. CDR3 sequence reads: CASSPGTGLRNSPLHF. The CDR3 nucleotides read TGTGCCAGCAGCCCCGGGACAGGGTTGAGGAATTCACCCCTCCACTTT. Variable domain in full (rest from reference TRBV7-8 and TRBJ1-6): GAGVSQSPRYKVAKRGQDVALRCDPISGHVSLFWYQQALGQGPEFLTYFQNEAQLDKSGLPSDRFFAERPEGSVSTLKIQRTQQEDSAVYLCASSPGTGLRNSPLHFGNGTRLTVT.

This clonotype was observed many times. The chain combines TRBV11-2 with TRBJ2-6, with D perhaps assigned TRBD1 or TRBD2 (5 bases each). The CDR3 runs to 16 residues. The V gene lost 5 bases and the J gene lost 3 bases, with 14 bases spanning the gap. In germline, CDR1 is SGHAT, CDR2 FQNNGV. This CDR3 reads CASSRLGVRGANVLTF. The CDR3 coding sequence is TGTGCCAGCAGCCGCCTGGGGGTACGTGGGGCCAACGTCCTGACTTTC.

V is TRBV24-1 and J is TRBJ1-1; D uncertain. There are 12 residues in the CDR3. Germline V lookup: CDR1 KGHDR, CDR2 SFDVKD. V was trimmed by 5 bases and J by 1 base, leaving 4 bases between them. The DNA for the CDR3 is TGTGCCACCAGTGGCCCGAACACTGAAGCTTTCTTT. It is translated as CATSGPNTEAFF.

This clonotype was recorded a few times. The CDR3, as DNA: TGTGCCAGCAGTGCGACGGGACTAGCGGGGGGACCGAGCTCCTACGAGCAGTACTTC. It codes for CASSATGLAGGPSSYEQYF. This chain links TRBV7-2 with TRBJ2-7; 15 bases are shared with TRBD2. CDR3 length: 19 residues. The V segment lost 6 bases and the J segment 0 bases; nucleotides outside the gene matches: 12. The V gene's germline CDR1 is SGHTA and CDR2 FQGNSA.

In its sample, this clonotype was seen many times. The V and J genes are TRBV7-9 and TRBJ2-3; D may correspond to TRBD1 or TRBD2 (5 bases each). CDR3 length: 16 residues. Trimming removed 8 bases at V and 5 bases at J, with 23 bases between. Germline V gene data show CDR1 as SEHNR and CDR2 as FQNEAQ (reference sequence). The CDR3 here is CASPGDQGSREDTQYF. DNA for the CDR3: TGTGCCAGCCCCGGGGACCAAGGTTCCAGGGAAGATACGCAGTATTTT.

This chain joins TRBV6-5 and TRBJ1-2, with D tentatively TRBD1 (6 bases). V was pared by 8 bases and J by 7 bases, with 17 bases between. Germline CDR1 MNHEY, CDR2 SVGAGI. This CDR3 has 13 residues. This chain's CDR3 is CASSRQVGGGYTF. For the CDR3, the DNA is TGTGCCAGCTCTCGACAGGTCGGGGGTGGCTACACCTTC.

This clonotype came up many times. The J gene is TRBJ2-3, the V gene TRBV12-3 or TRBV12-4; D gene ambiguous. The CDR3 loop spans 10 amino acids. V was shortened by 9 bases and J by 5 bases, with 6 bases between the two germline ends. The CDR3 sequence: CASSIDTQYF. The CDR3 DNA reads TGTGCCAGTTCTATAGATACGCAGTATTTT.

This clonotype came up a few times. This chain joins TRBV7-2 and TRBJ2-3, with TRBD2 matching over 8 bases. V shed 5 bases, J shed 2 bases, and the junction held 12 bases outside the gene matches. CDR1 SGHTA and CDR2 FQGNSA come from the germline V gene. The CDR3 is made up of 17 amino acids. CDR3: CASSPLRVAGTTDTQYF. The CDR3 nucleotides read TGTGCCAGCAGCCCTCTGAGGGTAGCGGGGACCACAGATACGCAGTATTTT.

The chain joins TRBV20-1 to TRBJ1-6; no definite D call. Germline lookup yields CDR1 DFQATT and CDR2 SNEGSKA (reference sequence). V gave up 0 bases and J gave up 17 bases, with 11 bases separating them. CDR3 size: 11 residues. CDR3 loop: CSAREPGSIHF. CDR3 in DNA: TGCAGTGCTAGAGAGCCCGGGTCCATCCACTTT.

This clonotype was seen ten or more times. The chain joins TRBV6-5 to TRBJ1-1; the match to TRBD1 covers 9 bases. J gave up 3 bases and V 0 bases, and 8 bases lay outside the gene matches. Looked up from germline, CDR1 is MNHEY and CDR2 is SVGAGI. The CDR3 runs to 17 residues. The CDR3 sequence: CASSYSSGQGLYTEAFF. Here the CDR3 DNA reads TGTGCCAGCAGTTACTCGAGTGGACAGGGGTTATACACTGAAGCTTTCTTT.

This clonotype has a count of ten or more. This CDR3 is CASSPEIGVGAKNIQYF. CDR3 nucleotide sequence: TGCGCCAGCAGCCCAGAGATAGGGGTGGGGGCCAAAAACATTCAGTACTTC. V gene TRBV4-3 combines with J gene TRBJ2-4, with D maybe TRBD1 (5 bases). Trimming took 4 bases from V and 1 from J, leaving 17 bases between them. Germline loops: CDR1 LGHNA, CDR2 YSLEER. The CDR3 is 17 residues long.

V and J are TRBV14 and TRBJ1-6; maybe TRBD1 (6 bases). The V gene lost 4 bases and the J gene lost 8 bases, with 15 bases spanning the gap. Germline CDR1 SGHDN, CDR2 FVKESK. The CDR3 totals 15 residues. CDR3 coding DNA: TGTGCCAGCAGCCGACTACAGGGAACCGATTCACCCCTCCACTTT. This encodes CASSRLQGTDSPLHF.

This clonotype has at least ten counts. V and J are TRBV24-1 and TRBJ1-5; tentatively, D is TRBD1 (5 bases). The CDR3 is 13 amino acids. Germline values: CDR1 KGHDR, CDR2 SFDVKD. V lost 4 bases and J 7 bases, leaving 10 bases between the germline ends. CDR3 amino acids: CATSEGAGQPQHF. The CDR3 nucleotides are TGTGCCACCAGTGAAGGGGCCGGGCAGCCCCAGCATTTT.

This clonotype was seen more than once but under ten times. No DNA is shown, since the ends of the CDR3 on it are uncertain; the CDR3 is the one TCRdb lists. The gene calls are TRBV10-3 and TRBJ2-7; the table's D call TRBD2 went unverified against the DNA. The CDR3 spans 16 residues, counting both ends. Looked up from germline, CDR1 is ENHRY and CDR2 is SYGVKD. This CDR3 is CAISTSGEAFSYEQYF.

This clonotype was seen many times. V usage is TRBV28 and J usage is TRBJ1-4, with 10 bases identical to TRBD1. CDR1 is MDHEN, CDR2 SYDVKM, per germline. This CDR3 has 14 amino acids. V lost 7 bases to trimming and J lost 8 bases; unmatched junction nucleotides: 7. CDR3 sequence: CASTPGQGWEKLFF. CDR3 DNA: TGTGCCAGCACGCCGGGACAGGGGTGGGAAAAACTGTTTTTT.

The J gene is TRBJ1-2, the V gene TRBV6-5; TRBD1 agrees at 9 bases. This CDR3 is 15 amino acids long. The junction had 9 bases not matched to a gene; V was cut back by 4 bases and J by 6 bases. The germline CDR1 and CDR2 sequences are MNHEY and SVGAGI. The DNA for the CDR3 is TGTGCCAGCAGTTTCCGACAGGGGGTATTAAATGGCTACACCTTC. It yields the protein CASSFRQGVLNGYTF.

This clonotype has a handful of counts. V gene TRBV7-3 combines with J gene TRBJ2-1; D perhaps matches TRBD1 (6 bases). The CDR3 consists of 16 residues. The V and J ends lost 5 bases and 4 bases respectively, with 18 bases between them. Germline V gives CDR1 SGHTA, CDR2 FQGTGA. The CDR3 DNA is TGTGCCAGCAGCACATCCGGGACAAGATCGTACAATGAGCAGTTCTTC. It encodes CASSTSGTRSYNEQFF.

This clonotype has more than one count but fewer than ten. The rearrangement uses TRBV6-2 or TRBV6-3 and TRBJ1-6; D uncertain. Germline V lookup: CDR1 MNHEY, CDR2 SVGEGT. There are 17 residues in the CDR3. The germline V and J ends were trimmed by 0 bases and 4 bases, with 13 bases remaining between them. In DNA, the CDR3 is TGTGCCAGCAGTTACTCGAACGAGAAGCTGTATAATTCACCCCTCCACTTT. Its translation is CASSYSNEKLYNSPLHF.

Written as DNA, the CDR3 is TGTGCCAGCAGTTTATATCAGGGAGGAAGAACAGATACGCAGTATTTT. Its protein product is CASSLYQGGRTDTQYF. The V gene is TRBV28, the J gene TRBJ2-3, with D perhaps TRBD2 (6 bases). Deletions cut 1 base from V and 3 bases from J, with 14 bases between. The CDR3 is 16 residues long. Germline CDR1 MDHEN, CDR2 SYDVKM.

This clonotype was seen only a few times. The V call is TRBV28, the J call TRBJ1-2; D remains ambiguous. Germline CDR1 reads MDHEN; CDR2 reads SYDVKM. The CDR3 is 13 residues long. V gave up 6 bases and J gave up 3 bases, with 11 bases separating them. The CDR3 DNA is TGTGCCAGCAGGAGAGCTACCCACTATGGCTACACCTTC. Translation gives CASRRATHYGYTF.